What follows are 25 T cell receptor beta chains derived from one specimen sequenced in a study of STAT5B mutations in CD4+ large granular lymphocyte leukemia. Assay used: immunoSEQ multiplex PCR; TCRdb lists only in-frame clones, some missing. The sample shows about 33,000 clones, 80% to 90% of them seen only once. The sequenced sample consisted of CD4+ T cells from blood buffy coats. The receptor set was obtained from a human donor in good health.

V gene TRBV10-3 combines with J gene TRBJ1-5; TRBD1 might be the D (5 bases). The CDR3 loop spans 16 amino acids. V lost 0 bases to trimming and J lost 5 bases, with 14 bases between them. Germline V gives CDR1 ENHRY, CDR2 SYGVKD. CDR3 region: CAISESTGGMDQPQHF. CDR3 coding DNA: TGTGCCATCAGTGAGTCGACGGGGGGGATGGATCAGCCCCAGCATTTT.

The genes are TRBV28 and TRBJ2-5; D is ambiguous. This CDR3 spans 12 amino acids. V lost 3 bases, J lost 3 bases, and 5 bases lay in between. The germline V gene has CDR1 MDHEN and CDR2 SYDVKM. CDR3 nucleotides: TGTGCCAGCAGTTTCCGCGAAGAGACCCAGTACTTC. Residues: CASSFREETQYF.

The chain uses TRBV7-6 and TRBJ2-7, with TRBD1 matching over 8 bases. Germline CDR1 and CDR2: SGHVS and FNYEAQ. The CDR3 loop spans 13 amino acids. The V gene end was trimmed by 3 bases and the J gene end by 7 bases; junction bases not matched to a gene: 5. The CDR3 sequence: CASSLQGAKEQYF. The CDR3, as DNA: TGTGCCAGCAGCTTGCAGGGGGCGAAAGAGCAGTACTTC.

This sequence joins TRBV7-2 and TRBJ2-7; 7 nucleotides agree with TRBD2. The CDR3 loop spans 14 amino acids. V gave up 1 base and J gave up 5 bases; unmatched junction bases: 5. Germline V CDR1 and CDR2: SGHTA, FQGNSA. CDR3 in amino acids: CASSLGLAENEQYF. The CDR3 DNA reads TGTGCCAGCAGCTTAGGCCTAGCGGAGAACGAGCAGTACTTC. Full variable domain (outside the CDR3, taken from reference TRBV7-2 and TRBJ2-7): GAGVSQSPSNKVTEKGKDVELRCDPISGHTALYWYRQSLGQGLEFLIYFQGNSAPDKSGLPSDRFSAERTGGSVSTLTIQRTQQEDSAVYLCASSLGLAENEQYFGPGTRLTVT.

This clone was detected a few times. The chain couples TRBV19 to TRBJ1-5, with no clear D. The germline V and J ends were trimmed by 7 bases and 0 bases, with 7 bases remaining between them. Germline CDR1 LNHDA, CDR2 SQIVND (reference sequence). This CDR3 is built from 13 residues. The CDR3 DNA follows: TGTGCCAGTACACAGTCTAGCAATCAGCCCCAGCATTTT. Encoded protein: CASTQSSNQPQHF.

The V and J genes are TRBV28 and TRBJ2-5; D is unclear. Trimming removed 6 bases from V and 3 bases from J, with 11 bases in between. Germline V gene sequence: CDR1 MDHEN, CDR2 SYDVKM. This CDR3 is 13 amino acids long. CDR3 nucleotide sequence: TGTGCCAGCAGGCGAGGACCCGAAGAGACCCAGTACTTC. Encoded protein: CASRRGPEETQYF.

The V call is TRBV6-1, the J call TRBJ2-7, with 15 bases identical to TRBD2. This CDR3 region has 16 residues. The germline V gene has CDR1 MNHNS and CDR2 SASEGT. The trim removed 2 bases at V and 12 bases at J, leaving 11 bases unmatched. The CDR3: CASSESLPGLAGGMYF. DNA for the CDR3: TGTGCCAGCAGTGAATCTCTTCCCGGACTAGCGGGGGGGATGTACTTC.

This clone has a handful of counts. The chain couples TRBV7-9 to TRBJ1-1; D is unclear. The CDR3 totals 15 residues. Germline lookup yields CDR1 SEHNR and CDR2 FQNEAQ (reference sequence). Trimming took 5 bases from V and 4 from J, leaving 17 bases between them. This chain's CDR3 is CASSQLERRITEAFF. CDR3 coding DNA: TGTGCCAGCAGCCAATTAGAACGGAGAATCACTGAAGCTTTCTTT.

This chain joins TRBV7-9 and TRBJ2-5, with D tentatively TRBD2 (6 bases). The J call is uncertain, as TRBJ2-7 better fits the DNA end. CDR3 size: 14 residues. Germline CDR1 reads SEHNR; CDR2 reads FQNEAQ (reference sequence). For the CDR3, the DNA is TGTGCCAGCAGCTTGACATTTGGGGAGGACGAGCAGTACTTC. Translating gives CASSLTFGEDEQYF.

The genes are TRBV18 and TRBJ1-3; TRBD1 matches at 8 bases. V lost 3 bases and J lost 1; bases outside the gene matches: 14. This CDR3 contains 19 residues. Germline V gene lookup returns CDR1 KGHSH and CDR2 LQKENI. CDR3 sequence: CASSPSILPTGDSGNTIYF. CDR3 bases: TGTGCCAGCTCACCTTCCATACTCCCGACAGGGGATTCTGGAAACACCATATATTTT. Variable domain in full (rest from reference TRBV18 and TRBJ1-3): NAGVMQNPRHLVRRRGQEARLRCSPMKGHSHVYWYRQLPEEGLKFMVYLQKENIIDESGMPKERFSAEFPKEGPSILRIQQVVRGDSAAYFCASSPSILPTGDSGNTIYFGEGSWLTVV.

The rearrangement joins TRBV27 to TRBJ1-2, with D possibly matching TRBD1 (5 bases). Germline CDR1 reads MNHEY; CDR2 reads SMNVEV (reference sequence). V was trimmed by 2 bases and J by 3 bases, leaving 7 bases between them. This CDR3 comprises 13 residues. The CDR3 region is CASSLQGDYGYTF. For the CDR3, the DNA is TGTGCCAGCAGTTTACAGGGAGACTATGGCTACACCTTC.

The chain employs TRBV2 and TRBJ2-1; no firm D call. Trimming removed 3 bases at V and 8 bases at J, with 8 bases between. This CDR3 has 12 amino acids. The germline gives CDR1 SNHLY, CDR2 FYNNEI. The CDR3 reads CASSDFWDEQFF. The CDR3 coding sequence is TGTGCCAGCAGTGATTTTTGGGATGAGCAGTTCTTC.

This clone was detected once. This sequence joins TRBV28 and TRBJ1-5; 10 bases fit TRBD1. The germline CDR1 and CDR2 sequences are MDHEN and SYDVKM. Trimming cost V 2 bases and J 6 bases; bases outside gene matches: 10. The CDR3 spans 17 residues. CDR3 DNA: TGTGCCAGCAGTTTAGTCGGGACAGGGGTAGTTTTTCAGCCCCAGCATTTT. Amino acids: CASSLVGTGVVFQPQHF.

This clone appeared a few times. The chain employs TRBV7-2 and TRBJ1-5; TRBD1 is a possible D gene (6 bases). This CDR3 region has 14 residues. From germline, CDR1 is SGHTA and CDR2 FQGNSA. Trimming shortened V by 4 bases and J by 3 bases, and 10 bases separated the two germline ends. The CDR3 nucleotides read TGTGCCAGCAGCTCCCGGACAGTCAATCAGCCCCAGCATTTT. It encodes CASSSRTVNQPQHF.

The rearrangement links TRBV7-8 to TRBJ1-5; 7 nucleotides line up with TRBD1. The CDR3 sequence is 15 residues long. CDR1 SGHVS and CDR2 FQNEAQ come from the germline V gene. The trim removed 5 bases at V and 2 bases at J, leaving 6 bases unmatched. The CDR3 sequence: CASSPDRAGNQPQHF. The CDR3 region has the DNA TGTGCCAGCAGCCCCGACAGGGCCGGCAATCAGCCCCAGCATTTT.

The rearrangement links TRBV23-1 to TRBJ2-5, with 8 positions matching TRBD1. TRBV23-1 is marked as an open reading frame, function uncertain. This CDR3 has 16 residues. The trim removed 0 bases at V and 2 bases at J, leaving 5 bases unmatched. The CDR3, as DNA: TGCGCCAGCAGTCAATCTGATACAGGGGGGCAAGAGACCCAGTACTTC. As protein: CASSQSDTGGQETQYF.

This clone was recorded a few times. This chain connects TRBV27 to TRBJ1-2; a possible D gene is TRBD1 (6 bases). Germline V gene sequence: CDR1 MNHEY, CDR2 SMNVEV (reference sequence). CDR3 size: 14 residues. Trimming pared 5 bases from V and 0 bases from J, leaving 10 bases between. The CDR3 DNA reads TGTGCCAGCAGTCCTCGGGGGCCTAACTATGGCTACACCTTC. Translating it yields CASSPRGPNYGYTF.

The V and J genes are TRBV14 and TRBJ2-5; D gene ambiguous. There are 12 residues in the CDR3. Germline loops: CDR1 SGHDN, CDR2 FVKESK. V lost 3 bases to trimming and J lost 4 bases, with 6 bases between them. The DNA of the CDR3 is TGTGCCAGCAGCCATGTTCCAGAGACCCAGTACTTC. This encodes CASSHVPETQYF.

The V call is TRBV5-1, the J call TRBJ2-7; TRBD2 aligns across 7 bases. Germline loops: CDR1 SGHRS, CDR2 YFSETQ. V was pared by 2 bases and J by 0 bases, with 5 bases of the junction left unmatched. This CDR3 comprises 15 residues. The CDR3 sequence is CASSFSGGSSYEQYF. In nucleotides, the CDR3 is TGCGCCAGCAGCTTCTCGGGGGGTAGCTCCTACGAGCAGTACTTC.

The chain employs TRBV6-6 and TRBJ1-1; D is unclear. This CDR3 contains 16 residues. Germline V gene data show CDR1 as MNHNY and CDR2 as SVGAGI (reference sequence). V shed 2 bases and J shed 0 bases, with 13 bases lying between them. The CDR3, as DNA: TGTGCCAGCAGTTACAGCGGGGTTCACGTGAACACTGAAGCTTTCTTT. Translation gives CASSYSGVHVNTEAFF.

The chain couples TRBV4-3 to TRBJ1-2, with TRBD1 matching over 9 bases. Germline V gene data show CDR1 as LGHNA and CDR2 as YSLEER. This CDR3 is 16 amino acids long. Trimming cost V 5 bases and J 1 base; bases outside gene matches: 8. The CDR3 region is CASSTTGGVLNYGYTF. CDR3 nucleotides: TGCGCCAGCAGCACGACAGGGGGAGTCCTTAACTATGGCTACACCTTC.

The chain couples TRBV18 to TRBJ2-3; 7 positions agree with TRBD2. V lost 0 bases to trimming and J lost 1 base; unmatched junction nucleotides: 4. The CDR3 totals 16 residues. CDR1 KGHSH and CDR2 LQKENI come from the germline V gene. CDR3 bases: TGTGCCAGCTCACCACCTGGCGGGAGTCGCACAGATACGCAGTATTTT. Its translation is CASSPPGGSRTDTQYF.

V usage is TRBV7-2 and J usage is TRBJ2-3, with D unresolved. CDR3 size: 16 residues. The ends were cut back, 1 base at V and 2 bases at J, with 13 bases in the middle. Germline loops: CDR1 SGHTA, CDR2 FQGNSA. The CDR3 nucleotides read TGTGCCAGCAGCTTAGAAAGTACAACTAACACAGATACGCAGTATTTT. It codes for CASSLESTTNTDTQYF.

This rearrangement joins TRBV6-5 to TRBJ2-1; 8 bases map to TRBD1. The V gene end was trimmed by 6 bases and the J gene end by 9 bases; junction bases not matched to a gene: 4. Germline CDR1 and CDR2: MNHEY and SVGAGI. The CDR3 length is 12 residues. The CDR3 region is CASRQGGTEQFF. CDR3 in DNA: TGTGCCAGCAGACAGGGGGGCACTGAGCAGTTCTTC.

The chain is built from TRBV7-9 and TRBJ2-5; 7 bases fit TRBD2. Germline assignment: CDR1 SEHNR and CDR2 FQNEAQ (reference sequence). This CDR3 comprises 16 residues. Trimming at V came to 4 bases and at J to 0 bases, leaving 8 bases not matched to a gene. CDR3 coding DNA: TGTGCCAGCAGCTCGTACTCCGGGACTAACCAAGAGACCCAGTACTTC. It specifies CASSSYSGTNQETQYF. Combining the CDR3 with reference TRBV7-9 and TRBJ2-5 gives the whole variable domain DTGVSQNPRHKITKRGQNVTFRCDPISEHNRLYWYRQTLGQGPEFLTYFQNEAQLEKSRLLSDRFSAERPKGSFSTLEIQRTEQGDSAMYLCASSSYSGTNQETQYFGPGTRLLVL.